This T cell receptor beta chain was sequenced in a study of CD8+ T cells in alopecia areata. The V gene's germline CDR1 is KGHSH and CDR2 LQKENI. Trimming pared 2 bases from V and 3 bases from J, leaving 11 bases between. The CDR3 contains 14 residues. Treatment defined: oral pan-JAK inhibitor, 5-10 mg twice daily. Extracted RNA was reverse transcribed, and the resulting cDNA served as sequencing template. TCRdb's table, derived via immunoSEQ multiplex PCR, lists solely in-frame clones and lacks some. The table shows about 120,000 clones, with about 50% occurring only once. The sequence derives from a human donor with alopecia areata. V gene TRBV18 combines with J gene TRBJ2-7; possibly TRBD1 or TRBD2 for D (5 bases each). The sequences come from CD4+ T cells sorted from blood, collected at week 4, from a patient treated with tofacitinib. The CDR3 protein is CASSPAGTGYEQYF. CDR3 nucleotides: TGTGCCAGCTCACCAGCCGGGACGGGCTACGAGCAGTACTTC.